This T cell receptor beta chain was obtained from a study of T cells in Graves' hyperthyroidism and ophthalmopathy. The study's findings and limits: The model identified upcoming ophthalmopathy a median roughly 6 months ahead of onset.

V dropped 0 bases and J dropped 2; count of bases not matched to a gene: 12. The CDR3 loop spans 18 amino acids. Germline lookup yields CDR1 DFQATT and CDR2 SNEGSKA (reference sequence). Turning to this clonotype: Its antigen remains unidentified.

TCR beta CDR3 sequences were amplified from RNA transcripts. The HTBI primer set was used in a first-round RT-PCR of the TCR CDR3. From the multiplex PCR reads, TCRdb called clonotypes with MiXCR, one entry per CDR3 protein. The sample lists roughly 700,000 distinct CDR3 sequences, 17% seen once, with roughly a sixth in the top ten. The sequenced sample was blood. The gene calls are TRBV20-1 and TRBJ2-3, with 9 bases lining up with TRBD2. This TCR was recovered from a man aged 45-65 years with Graves' hyperthyroidism. CDR3: CSARDGGFAGGYTDTQYF. The DNA for the CDR3 is TGCAGTGCTAGAGATGGGGGCTTTGCGGGAGGGTACACAGATACGCAGTATTTT.